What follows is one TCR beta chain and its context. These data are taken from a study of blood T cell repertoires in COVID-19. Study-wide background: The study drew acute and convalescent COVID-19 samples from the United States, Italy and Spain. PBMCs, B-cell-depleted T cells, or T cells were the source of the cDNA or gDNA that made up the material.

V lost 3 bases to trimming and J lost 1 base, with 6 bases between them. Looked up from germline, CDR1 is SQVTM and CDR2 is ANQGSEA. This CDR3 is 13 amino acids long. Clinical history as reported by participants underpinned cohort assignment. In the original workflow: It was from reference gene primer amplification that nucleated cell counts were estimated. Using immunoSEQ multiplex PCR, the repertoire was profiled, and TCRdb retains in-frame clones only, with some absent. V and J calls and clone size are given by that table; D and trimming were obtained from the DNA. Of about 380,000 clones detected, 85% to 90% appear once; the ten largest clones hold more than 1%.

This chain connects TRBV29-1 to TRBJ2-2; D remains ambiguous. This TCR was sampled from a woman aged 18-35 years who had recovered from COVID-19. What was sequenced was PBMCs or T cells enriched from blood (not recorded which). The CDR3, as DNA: TGCAGCGTTGAGGTCAGGAACACCGGGGAGCTGTTTTTT. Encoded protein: CSVEVRNTGELFF.